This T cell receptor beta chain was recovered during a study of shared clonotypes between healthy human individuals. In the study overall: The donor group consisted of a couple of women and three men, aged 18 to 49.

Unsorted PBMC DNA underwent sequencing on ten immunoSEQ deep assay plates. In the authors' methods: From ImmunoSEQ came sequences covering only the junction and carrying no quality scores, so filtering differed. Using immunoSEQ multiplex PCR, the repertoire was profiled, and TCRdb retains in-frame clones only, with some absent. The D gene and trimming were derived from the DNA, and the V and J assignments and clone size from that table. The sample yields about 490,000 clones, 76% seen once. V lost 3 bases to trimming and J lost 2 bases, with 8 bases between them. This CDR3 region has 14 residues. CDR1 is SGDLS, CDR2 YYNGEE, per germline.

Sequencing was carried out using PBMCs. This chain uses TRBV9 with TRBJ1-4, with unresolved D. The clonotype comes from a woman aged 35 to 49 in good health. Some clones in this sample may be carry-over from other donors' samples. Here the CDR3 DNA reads TGTGCCAGCAGCGCAAGTAAGACTAATGAAAAACTGTTTTTT. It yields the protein CASSASKTNEKLFF.